The 18 T cell receptor delta chains below all came from one sample that was sequenced in a study of gamma-delta chains in newborns, infants, children. TCRdb re-called the reads using CATT. This sample has some 6,900 delta-chain clones; 2.1% occur once, and the top ten carry 11%. The sequencing input was blood. These receptors were collected from a child who was a newborn, infant or young child, either healthy, febrile or measles-vaccinated (not recorded which).

Comments on this clone: The protein held in TCRdb is that of a much larger clone and does not match this DNA's translation at residue 4, likely because of a read error; the protein shown is translated from the DNA. V usage is TRDV2 and J usage is TRDJ3, with 8 bases lining up with TRDD3. After removal of 5 bases from V and 0 bases from J, the junction contained 14 bases not matched to a gene. CDR3 length equals 20 residues. Germline V gives CDR1 GEAIGNYY, CDR2 EKD. CDR3 residues: CACGRLYWGASSWDTRQMFF. The CDR3 nucleotides are TGTGCCTGTGGCCGACTTTACTGGGGGGCAAGCTCCTGGGACACCCGACAGATGTTTTTC.

This clone was counted only a few times. Germline is not matched at one junction end, which may reflect a read error. The sample carries other DNA sequences with the same CDR3. J is TRDJ2 and V is TRDV2; 7 bases line up with TRDD3. Germline CDR1 and CDR2: GEAIGNYY and EKD. The CDR3 extends over 18 amino acids. The CDR3 sequence is CACDTEEGGSPPTAQLFF. DNA of the CDR3: TGTGCCTGTGACACCGAAGAGGGGGGATCCCCCCCGACAGCACAGCTCTTCTTT.

Details on this clone: The junction departs from germline at one end; a sequencing error may be responsible. Other DNA variants within this sample encode the same CDR3. The chain uses TRDV2 and TRDJ2; D might be TRDD3 (6 bases). The germline gives CDR1 GEAIGNYY, CDR2 EKD. The CDR3 runs to 18 residues. Here the CDR3 DNA reads TGTGCTTGTGACCCTGTGGGGGGGGAAGACGCTTTGACAGCACAACTCTTCTTT. Its translation: CACDPVGGEDALTAQLFF.

The sample holds a few counts of this clone. TCRdb attributes to this sequence the protein of a much larger clone, which differs from the DNA translation at residue 11; a read error is likely, and the protein displayed is translated from the DNA. This chain connects TRDV2 to TRDJ1; the match to TRDD3 covers 9 bases. J gave up 0 bases and V 3 bases, and 10 bases lay outside the gene matches. Germline lookup yields CDR1 GEAIGNYY and CDR2 EKD. CDR3 length: 17 residues. The CDR3 region has the DNA TGTGCCTGTGACGCCGTACTGGGGGAATCGCACACCGATAAACTCATCTTT. It encodes CACDAVLGESHTDKLIF.

This clone was observed a handful of times. Just one base apart from a much larger clone, this may be a read error. The sample holds other DNA sequences that translate to the same CDR3. The chain is built from TRDV2 and TRDJ2; 9 bases are a match to TRDD3. This CDR3 has 18 residues. Germline V gene lookup returns CDR1 GEAIGNYY and CDR2 EKD. CDR3 nucleotide sequence: TGTGCCTGTGACACCTGGGGATACGATAGGGCTTTGACGGCACAACTCTTCTTT. Encoded protein: CACDTWGYDRALTAQLFF.

To note about this clone: TCRdb's protein for this DNA is that of a much larger clone and differs from the translation at residue 4, likely a read error; the protein shown is the DNA translation. This chain connects TRDV2 to TRDJ3, with D possibly TRDD3 on 6 matching bases. Germline-derived CDR1 and CDR2 are GEAIGNYY and EKD. The CDR3 runs to 17 residues. The ends were cut back, 5 bases at V and 0 bases at J, with 13 bases in the middle. CDR3 protein: CACGSTGSSWDTRQMFF. Here the CDR3 DNA reads TGTGCCTGTGGCAGTACTGGGAGCTCCTGGGACACCCGACAGATGTTTTTC.

This clone was seen a handful of times. The protein in TCRdb stems from a much larger clone and differs at residue 7 from this DNA's translation, likely a read error; here the protein is translated from the DNA. The chain has TRDV2 and TRDJ3; 8 bases map to TRDD3. The CDR3 covers 19 residues. The V and J ends lost 3 bases and 0 bases, in that order; junction bases with no gene match: 9. Germline-derived CDR1 and CDR2 are GEAIGNYY and EKD. CDR3 sequence (DNA): TGTGCCTGTGACTGGGGGATGCGCGATAGCTCCTGGGACACCCGACAGATGTTTTTC. Residues: CACDWGMRDSSWDTRQMFF.

This clone turned up a few times. The mismatch at residue 10 between this DNA's translation and the TCRdb protein of a much larger clone likely reflects a read error; the protein shown is translated from the DNA. The chain combines TRAV29/DV5 with TRDJ2; 10 positions match TRDD3. The CDR3 totals 15 residues. Germline assignment: CDR1 NSMFDY and CDR2 ISSIKDK. CDR3 sequence: CAVGGIRELAAQLFF. For the CDR3, the DNA is TGTGCGGTGGGGGGGATACGCGAATTGGCAGCACAACTCTTCTTT.

Notes on this clone: Since a much larger clone is just one base distant, this may be a read error. Other DNA sequences in this sample translate to the same CDR3. The V and J genes are TRDV1 and TRDJ1, with 7 bases aligning to TRDD3. Germline-derived CDR1 and CDR2 are TSWWSYY and QGS. Trimming took 6 bases from V and 3 from J; bases not matched to a gene: 19. This CDR3 is built from 18 residues. CDR3 residues: CALGERGTGVRMADKLIF. CDR3 coding DNA: TGTGCTCTTGGAGAGAGGGGTACTGGGGTTCGGATGGCCGATAAACTCATCTTT.

This clone is judged medium-sized. The chain uses TRDV2 and TRDJ3; TRDD3 agrees at 9 bases. This CDR3 has 17 residues. Looked up from germline, CDR1 is GEAIGNYY and CDR2 is EKD. The ends lost 3 bases at V and 0 bases at J; junction bases unmatched: 2. As DNA, the CDR3 is TGTGCCTGTGACGTACTGGGGGACTCCTGGGACACCCGACAGATGTTTTTC. Encoded protein: CACDVLGDSWDTRQMFF.

On this clone itself: TCRdb's protein, taken from a much larger clone, differs from this DNA's translation at residue 6, likely owing to a read error; the protein displayed comes from the DNA. The rearrangement joins TRDV2 to TRDJ1; TRDD2 or TRDD3 may be the D gene (7 bases each). CDR3 length: 16 amino acids. V lost 1 base and J lost 2, with 16 bases in between. Germline V gives CDR1 GEAIGNYY, CDR2 EKD. In nucleotides, the CDR3 is TGTGCCTGTGACACAGTTCCTACGGGGGATACCGATAAACTCATCTTT. It yields the protein CACDTVPTGDTDKLIF.

The table lists this clone with a few counts. The mismatch at residue 12 between this DNA's translation and the TCRdb protein of a much larger clone likely reflects a read error; the protein shown is translated from the DNA. The V and J genes are TRDV2 and TRDJ2, with D perhaps TRDD3 (6 bases). Germline V lookup: CDR1 GEAIGNYY, CDR2 EKD. The CDR3 totals 17 residues. The CDR3 nucleotides are TGTGCCTGTGACACGGTGGGGGGACACGCTTTGATAGCACAACTCTTCTTT. It yields the protein CACDTVGGHALIAQLFF.

As regards this clone: A far larger clone is only one base removed, so a read error is likely. The same CDR3 also results from other DNA sequences found in this sample. The chain links TRDV2 to TRDJ2; TRDD3 matches at 7 bases. The J segment lost 2 bases and the V segment lost 0 bases, leaving 2 bases of the junction unmatched. The CDR3 has 15 amino acids. CDR1 is GEAIGNYY, CDR2 EKD, per germline. The CDR3 loop is CACDTLGDLTAQLFF. CDR3 in DNA: TGTGCCTGTGACACCTTGGGGGACTTGACAGCACAACTCTTCTTT.

This clone was observed a handful of times. The TCRdb protein, from a much larger clone, departs from this DNA's translation at residue 7, likely by read error; the protein shown derives from the DNA. The chain has TRDV2 and TRDJ3; tentative D call: TRDD3 (6 bases). With 2 bases removed from V and 2 bases from J, the gap between germline ends came to 12 bases. The CDR3 is 17 amino acids. Germline values: CDR1 GEAIGNYY, CDR2 EKD. CDR3 in amino acids: CACDILRDTWDTRQMFF. The CDR3 DNA follows: TGTGCCTGTGACATACTGAGGGATACCTGGGACACCCGACAGATGTTTTTC.

As concerns this clone: This probably arose from a read error, given a far larger clone one base away. Other DNA sequences in the same sample also yield this CDR3. The chain joins TRDV2 to TRDJ3; 10 bases align to TRDD3. Germline CDR1 GEAIGNYY, CDR2 EKD. The CDR3 has 18 residues. The CDR3 coding sequence is TGTGCCTGTGACATACTGGGGGATCGCTCCTGGGACACCCGGCAGATGTTTTTC. Translated, it gives CACDILGDRSWDTRQMFF.

This clone was counted a few times. With a much larger clone just one base away, this may be a read error. This sample includes further DNA sequences coding for the same CDR3. J is TRDJ3 and V is TRDV2, with D perhaps matching TRDD3 (6 bases). Germline CDR1 and CDR2: GEAIGNYY and EKD. The CDR3 is 18 amino acids. The V end was cut by 3 bases, the J end by 0 bases, with 14 bases between. The CDR3 here is CACDATGESSWDTRQMFF. The CDR3 nucleotides are TGTGCCTGTGACGCCACGGGGGAGAGCTCCTGGGACACCCGACAGATGTTTTTC.

The chain employs TRDV2 and TRDJ2; perhaps TRDD3 as D (5 bases). The germline V gene encodes CDR1 GEAIGNYY and CDR2 EKD. V gave up 2 bases and J gave up 0 bases, with 12 bases separating them. This CDR3 has 16 amino acids. The CDR3 protein is CACDILGETLTAQLFF. The CDR3 nucleotides are TGTGCCTGTGACATTCTAGGGGAGACTTTGACAGCACAACTCTTCTTT.

This clone has just a few counts. Possible read error: a much larger clone is one base away. Other DNA sequences of this sample code for an identical CDR3. The chain combines TRDV2 with TRDJ2, with 7 bases lining up with TRDD3. Per germline, CDR1 GEAIGNYY and CDR2 EKD. The V gene end was trimmed by 2 bases and the J gene end by 2 bases; junction bases not matched to a gene: 4. The CDR3 totals 15 residues. CDR3: CACDKLGILTAQLFF. The CDR3 region has the DNA TGTGCCTGTGACAAATTGGGGATATTGACAGCACAACTCTTCTTT.